This paragraph covers one T cell receptor (beta chain) sequence. Its matching antigen is unknown. The sample holds other DNA sequences that translate to the same CDR3. The entry originates in a study of shared clonotypes between healthy human individuals. Study summary: Each donor's CD4 naive and CD4 memory cells filled three plates apiece, CD8 naive two, and CD8 memory one. Findings of the study overall: Donors were few, which limited the genetic and exposure-history diversity represented.

When replicate PCRs were run on sorted subsets, they used about 220 ng DNA, roughly 30,000 T cell genomes. Measured with immunoSEQ multiplex PCR; TCRdb has only the in-frame clones, and not every one. Here the sample spans fewer than 3 million clones, under 95% being singletons. Trimming pared 1 base from V and 1 base from J, leaving 4 bases between. This CDR3 is 12 amino acids long. CDR1 is GTSNPN, CDR2 SVGIG, per germline (reference sequence). In the CD4+ fraction, cells were divided into CD45RA+ naive and CD45RA-negative memory subsets. This TCR came from a man between 18 and 29 years old in good health. Some clones in this sample may be carry-over from other donors' samples. This chain joins TRBV30 and TRBJ1-2, with D hard to call. The sequenced sample was naive CD4+ T cells from PBMCs. Subset reported: CD45RA+ positively selected. CDR3 sequence (DNA): TGTGCCTGGAGTGGGGGTAACTATGGCTACACCTTC. Protein sequence: CAWSGGNYGYTF. The full variable domain, its missing parts supplied by reference TRBV30 and TRBJ1-2, is SQTIHQWPATLVQPVGSPLSLECTVEGTSNPNLYWYRQAAGRGLQLLFYSVGIGQISSEVPQNLSASRPQDRQFILSSKKLLLSDSGFYLCAWSGGNYGYTFGSGTRLTVV.